This T cell receptor (beta chain) came from a study of shared clonotypes between healthy human individuals. Study-wide findings and caveats: Relative to memory subsets, naive subsets generally showed larger estimated richness.

The assay was immunoSEQ multiplex PCR, and TCRdb's table has in-frame clones only and misses some. The data hold around 2.5 million clones, with roughly 93% observed a single time. The ends were cut back, 3 bases at V and 5 bases at J, with 11 bases in the middle. CDR1 and CDR2 (germline): SGHRS, YFSETQ. The CDR3 sequence is 14 residues long. This clone was seen once. Its antigen is still unknown. Each of the donors was a healthy adult who was HIV-negative and had not had a recent acute infection or vaccination. Nashville, Tennessee was home to all donors, each a Caucasian adult. The V call is TRBV5-1, the J call TRBJ2-2; D not resolved. The TCR comes from a man aged 18-30 years in good health. Some clones in this sample may be carry-over from other donors' samples. The material sequenced was naive CD4+ T cells from PBMCs. Specified subset: CD45RA+ positively selected. The CDR3 bases are TGCGCCAGCAGCTCACCCCTGGGGACCGGGGAGCTGTTTTTT. Residues: CASSSPLGTGELFF.